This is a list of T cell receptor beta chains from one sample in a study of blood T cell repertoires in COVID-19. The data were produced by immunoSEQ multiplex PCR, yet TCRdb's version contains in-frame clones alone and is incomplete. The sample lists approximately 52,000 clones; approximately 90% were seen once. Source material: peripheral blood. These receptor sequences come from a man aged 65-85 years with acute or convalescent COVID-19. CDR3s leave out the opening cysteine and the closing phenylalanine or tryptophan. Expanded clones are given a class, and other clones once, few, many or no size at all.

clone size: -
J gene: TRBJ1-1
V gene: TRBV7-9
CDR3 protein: ASSSTGGANTEAF

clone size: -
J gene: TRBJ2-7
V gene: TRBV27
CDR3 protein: ASRPSGALLQY

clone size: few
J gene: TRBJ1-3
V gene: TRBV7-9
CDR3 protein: ASSSSRRQQAHRNTIY

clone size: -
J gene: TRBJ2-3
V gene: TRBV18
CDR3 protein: ASSPPGRVRADTQY

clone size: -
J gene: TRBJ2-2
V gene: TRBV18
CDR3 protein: ASSRGGVTGELF

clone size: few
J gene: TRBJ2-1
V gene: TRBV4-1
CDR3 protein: ASSQGQGSWDEQF

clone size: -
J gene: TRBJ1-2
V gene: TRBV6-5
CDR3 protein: ASSYLAQGIYGYT

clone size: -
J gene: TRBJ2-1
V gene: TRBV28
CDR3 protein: ASSPPYRVFAYNEQF

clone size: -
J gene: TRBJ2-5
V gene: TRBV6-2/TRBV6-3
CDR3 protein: ASSYGAGGGETQY

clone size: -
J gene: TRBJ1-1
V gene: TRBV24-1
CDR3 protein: ATREDRGNGNTEAF

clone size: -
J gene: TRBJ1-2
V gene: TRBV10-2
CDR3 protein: ASSEGQGYGYT

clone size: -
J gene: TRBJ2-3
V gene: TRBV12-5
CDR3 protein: ASGLLGGRKGDTQY

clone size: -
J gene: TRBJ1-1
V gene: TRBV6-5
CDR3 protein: ASRDQGANTEAF

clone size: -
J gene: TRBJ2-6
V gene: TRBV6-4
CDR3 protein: ASSAQASGANVLT

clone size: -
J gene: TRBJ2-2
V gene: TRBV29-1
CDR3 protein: SAQTGTGGNTGELF

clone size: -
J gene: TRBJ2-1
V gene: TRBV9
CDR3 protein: ASSRGGLAISSYNEQF

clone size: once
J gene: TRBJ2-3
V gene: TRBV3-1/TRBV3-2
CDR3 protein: ASRDTQY

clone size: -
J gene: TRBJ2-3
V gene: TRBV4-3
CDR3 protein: ASSQGAVAVSGDTQY

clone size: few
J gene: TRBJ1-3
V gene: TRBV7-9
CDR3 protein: ASSYRGSGNTIY

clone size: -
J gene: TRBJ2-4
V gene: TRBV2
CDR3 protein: ASSSSGVLLAKNIQY

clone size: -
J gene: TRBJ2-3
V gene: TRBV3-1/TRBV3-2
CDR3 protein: ASSQEHLAADTQY

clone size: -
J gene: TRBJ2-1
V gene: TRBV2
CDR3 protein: ASSDTSGRNEQF

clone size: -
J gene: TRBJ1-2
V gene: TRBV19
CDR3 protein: ASSITGRGYGYT

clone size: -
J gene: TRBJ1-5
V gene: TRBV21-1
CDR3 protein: ASSKPKYRDSSNQPQH

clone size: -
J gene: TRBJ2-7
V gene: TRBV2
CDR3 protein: ASRKGDRGYEQY

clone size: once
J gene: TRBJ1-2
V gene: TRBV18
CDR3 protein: ASSPLDGPQGYGYT

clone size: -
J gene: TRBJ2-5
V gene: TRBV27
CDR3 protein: ASSWGGNRVGRETQY

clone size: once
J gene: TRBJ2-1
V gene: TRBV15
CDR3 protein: ATSRVRSVGEQF

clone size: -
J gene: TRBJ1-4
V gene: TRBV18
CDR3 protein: ASSPPQTGVGEKLF

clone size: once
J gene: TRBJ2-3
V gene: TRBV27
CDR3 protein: ASSSNRGDTQY

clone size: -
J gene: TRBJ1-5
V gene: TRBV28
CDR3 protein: ASTAVPRHQPQH

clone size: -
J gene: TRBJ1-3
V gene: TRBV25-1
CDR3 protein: ASSGRTGMGRRNTIY

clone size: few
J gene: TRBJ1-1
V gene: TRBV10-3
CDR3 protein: AINSSPGGEAF

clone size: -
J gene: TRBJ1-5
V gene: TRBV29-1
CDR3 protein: SISGGSNQPQH

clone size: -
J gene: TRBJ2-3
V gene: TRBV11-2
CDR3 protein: ASSLSLAGVTDTQY

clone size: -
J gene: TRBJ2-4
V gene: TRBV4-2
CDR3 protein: ASSQSIREGPKNIQY

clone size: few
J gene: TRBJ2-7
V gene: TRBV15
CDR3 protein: ATRDRTYEQY

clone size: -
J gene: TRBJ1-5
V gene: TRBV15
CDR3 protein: ATSRGQSLRTQH

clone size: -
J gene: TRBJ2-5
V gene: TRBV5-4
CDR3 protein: ASSGGLAGYETQY

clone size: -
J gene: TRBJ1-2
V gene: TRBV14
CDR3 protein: ASSQEGTGRFGYT

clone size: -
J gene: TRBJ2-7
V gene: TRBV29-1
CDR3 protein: SVVFTSGRFDEQY

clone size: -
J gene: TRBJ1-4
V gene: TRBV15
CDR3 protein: ATSDRQGPNEKLF

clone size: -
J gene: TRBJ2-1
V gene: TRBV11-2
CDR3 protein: ASSLDSGRAPYNEQF

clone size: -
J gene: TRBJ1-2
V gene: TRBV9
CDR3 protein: ASSVGAGGSYGYT

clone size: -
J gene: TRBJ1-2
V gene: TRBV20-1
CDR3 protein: SSRAGRGYT

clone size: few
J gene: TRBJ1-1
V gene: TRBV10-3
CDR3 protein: AISEGRTGTEAF

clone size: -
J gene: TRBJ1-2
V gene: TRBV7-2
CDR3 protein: ASSREANYGYT

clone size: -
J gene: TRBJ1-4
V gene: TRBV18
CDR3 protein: ASSPGGGNEKLF

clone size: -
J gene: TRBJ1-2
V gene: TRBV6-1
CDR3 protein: ASSEEFRGQLYGYT